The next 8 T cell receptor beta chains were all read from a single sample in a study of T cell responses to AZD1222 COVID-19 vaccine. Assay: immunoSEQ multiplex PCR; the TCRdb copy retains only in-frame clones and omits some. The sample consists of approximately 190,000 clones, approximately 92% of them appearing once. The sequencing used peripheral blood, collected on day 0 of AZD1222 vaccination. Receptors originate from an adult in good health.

This chain's CDR3 is CASSLAPGLGQINQPQHF. In nucleotides, the CDR3 is TGTGCCAGCAGCTTAGCGCCCGGACTAGGACAGATCAATCAGCCCCAGCATTTT. V is TRBV7-8 and J is TRBJ1-5; D perhaps matches TRBD1 (6 bases). The V and J ends lost 0 bases and 3 bases respectively, with 18 bases between them. Germline CDR1 reads SGHVS; CDR2 reads FQNEAQ. The CDR3 runs to 18 residues.

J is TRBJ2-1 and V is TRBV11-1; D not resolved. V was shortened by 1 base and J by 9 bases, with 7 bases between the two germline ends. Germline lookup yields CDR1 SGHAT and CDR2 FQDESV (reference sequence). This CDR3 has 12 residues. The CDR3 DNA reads TGTGCCAGCAGCTTAGGTCCGGGTGAGCAGTTCTTC. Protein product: CASSLGPGEQFF.

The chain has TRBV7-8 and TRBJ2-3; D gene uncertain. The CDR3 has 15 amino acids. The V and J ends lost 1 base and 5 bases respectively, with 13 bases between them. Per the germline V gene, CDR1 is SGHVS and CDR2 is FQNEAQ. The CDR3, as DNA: TGTGCCAGCAGCTTAGACGAATTCCCGGGAGATACGCAGTATTTT. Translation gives CASSLDEFPGDTQYF.

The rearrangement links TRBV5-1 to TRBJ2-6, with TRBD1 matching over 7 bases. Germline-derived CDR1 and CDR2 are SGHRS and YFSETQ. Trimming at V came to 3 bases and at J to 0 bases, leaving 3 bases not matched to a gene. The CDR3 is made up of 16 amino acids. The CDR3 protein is CASSSGQFSGANVLTF. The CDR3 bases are TGCGCCAGCAGCTCGGGACAGTTCTCTGGGGCCAACGTCCTGACTTTC.

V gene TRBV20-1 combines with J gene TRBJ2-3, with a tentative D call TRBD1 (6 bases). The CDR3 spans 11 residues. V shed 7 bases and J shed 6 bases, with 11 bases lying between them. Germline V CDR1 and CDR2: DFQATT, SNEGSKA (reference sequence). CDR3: CSVSRGDTQYF. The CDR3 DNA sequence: TGCAGTGTTTCAAGGGGGGATACGCAGTATTTT.

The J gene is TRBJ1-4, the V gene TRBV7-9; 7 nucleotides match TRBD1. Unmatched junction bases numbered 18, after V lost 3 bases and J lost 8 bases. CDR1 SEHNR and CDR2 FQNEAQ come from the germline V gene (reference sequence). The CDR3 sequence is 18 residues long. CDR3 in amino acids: CASSFPGTVSRLGEKLFF. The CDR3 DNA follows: TGTGCCAGCAGCTTCCCGGGGACAGTTTCGAGGTTAGGAGAAAAACTGTTTTTT.

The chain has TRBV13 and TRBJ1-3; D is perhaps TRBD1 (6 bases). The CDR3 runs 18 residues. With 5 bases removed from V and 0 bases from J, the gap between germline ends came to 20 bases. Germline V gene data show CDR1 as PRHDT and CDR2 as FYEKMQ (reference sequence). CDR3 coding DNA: TGTGCCAGCAGCACGCACGGGGACATTCGGAGCTCTGGAAACACCATATATTTT. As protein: CASSTHGDIRSSGNTIYF.

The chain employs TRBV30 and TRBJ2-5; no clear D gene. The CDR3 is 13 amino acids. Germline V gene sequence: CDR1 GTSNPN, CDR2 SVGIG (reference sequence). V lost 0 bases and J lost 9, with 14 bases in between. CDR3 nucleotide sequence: TGTGCCTGGAGTGTACATGGAAGAATGGCCCAGTACTTC. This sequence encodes CAWSVHGRMAQYF.